The T cell receptor (beta chain) described here comes from a study of identifying expanded T cells in peripheral blood. The CDR3 contains 15 residues. The germline V and J ends were trimmed by 0 bases and 0 bases, with 10 bases remaining between them. Germline V CDR1 and CDR2: SGHRS, YFSETQ. Sequenced by immunoSEQ multiplex PCR; TCRdb stores in-frame clones only, minus some. This table holds 100,000 to 150,000 clones, around 88% found once. The chain has TRBV5-1 and TRBJ2-7, with TRBD2 as a possible D gene (5 bases). Sequencing was done on a sample of blood. This sequence was found in a person aged 18 to 69 in good health. The CDR3 bases are TGCGCCAGCAGCTTGGGACTACGCAGCTCCTACGAGCAGTACTTC. It specifies CASSLGLRSSYEQYF.